The 20 T cell receptor beta chains in this list originate from one sample, sequenced in a study of T cells in localized non-small cell lung cancer. Some clones are missing from TCRdb's copy, which holds only in-frame ones; the method was immunoSEQ multiplex PCR. The sample carries more than 15,000 clones, 80% to 90% recorded once. This specimen consisted of peripheral blood, obtained before any cancer treatment. The receptors were sampled from a male donor aged 60 or over with stage I lung adenocarcinoma.

This clone was counted a single time. The chain carries TRBV11-2 and TRBJ2-7; D possibly corresponds to TRBD1 (6 bases). Germline CDR1 SGHAT, CDR2 FQNNGV. CDR3 length: 14 amino acids. Trimming removed 5 bases from V and 8 bases from J, with 19 bases in between. In nucleotides, the CDR3 is TGTGCCAGCAGCCCAGGGGCGGAGCGTAGGCAGCAGTACTTC. This sequence encodes CASSPGAERRQQYF.

The chain carries TRBV5-4 and TRBJ2-3; 13 bases fit TRBD2. With V trimmed by 1 base and J by 4 bases, 3 bases remained unmatched. CDR3 size: 16 residues. Germline V gene lookup returns CDR1 SGHNT and CDR2 YYREEE (reference sequence). The chain's CDR3 is CASSLQLAGGPDTQYF. CDR3 bases: TGTGCCAGCAGCTTGCAACTAGCGGGAGGGCCAGATACGCAGTATTTT.

The V and J genes are TRBV10-3 and TRBJ1-2, with TRBD1 as a possible D gene (6 bases). In germline, CDR1 is ENHRY, CDR2 SYGVKD. There are 13 residues in the CDR3. V was clipped by 5 bases and J by 6 bases, with 13 bases between them. The DNA of the CDR3 is TGTGCCATCAGTCCACAGGGTAAGGATGGCTACACCTTC. It translates to CAISPQGKDGYTF.

The chain employs TRBV14 and TRBJ2-2; D might be TRBD2 (5 bases). Trimming shortened V by 1 base and J by 3 bases, and 12 bases separated the two germline ends. The CDR3 loop spans 16 amino acids. The V gene's germline CDR1 is SGHDN and CDR2 FVKESK. In DNA form, the CDR3 reads TGTGCCAGCAGCCAAGCCTACCGGGAATACACCGGGGAGCTGTTTTTT. Amino acids: CASSQAYREYTGELFF.

This clone was picked up a small number of times. J is TRBJ2-1 and V is TRBV10-1; D uncertain. The ends were cut back, 0 bases at V and 5 bases at J, with 8 bases in the middle. CDR1 WNHNN and CDR2 SYGVQD come from the germline V gene (reference sequence). There are 14 residues in the CDR3. The CDR3 region is CASSESSLNNEQFF. CDR3 nucleotide sequence: TGCGCCAGCAGTGAGTCCTCACTGAACAATGAGCAGTTCTTC.

V usage is TRBV6-5 and J usage is TRBJ1-5, with D possibly being TRBD1 (5 bases). Germline lookup yields CDR1 MNHEY and CDR2 SVGAGI. V shed 3 bases and J shed 5 bases, with 8 bases lying between them. This CDR3 spans 13 amino acids. In DNA, the CDR3 is TGTGCCAGCAGTTATTTGGGGGATCAGCCCCAGCATTTT. This translates into CASSYLGDQPQHF.

This chain joins TRBV7-2 and TRBJ2-5; D is possibly TRBD2 (6 bases). The CDR3 is 13 residues long. Germline assignment: CDR1 SGHTA and CDR2 FQGNSA. V shed 4 bases and J shed 7 bases, with 13 bases lying between them. CDR3 sequence reads: CASSSTSIGTQYF. DNA for the CDR3: TGTGCCAGCAGCTCCACTAGCATAGGGACCCAGTACTTC.

The V call is TRBV5-4, the J call TRBJ2-5, with TRBD2 as a possible D gene (6 bases). This CDR3 is built from 14 residues. V gave up 4 bases and J gave up 2 bases, with 12 bases separating them. Germline loops: CDR1 SGHNT, CDR2 YYREEE (reference sequence). CDR3 loop: CASSQRAGQETQYF. The CDR3 nucleotides read TGTGCCAGCAGCCAACGCGCGGGACAAGAGACCCAGTACTTC.

The chain couples TRBV19 to TRBJ2-3; 8 bases agree with TRBD2. V lost 5 bases, J lost 9 bases, and 4 bases stayed unmatched. The CDR3 loop spans 12 amino acids. Germline loops: CDR1 LNHDA, CDR2 SQIVND (reference sequence). CDR3 sequence: CASSPSSGTQYF. For the CDR3, the DNA is TGTGCCAGTAGTCCCTCTAGCGGGACGCAGTATTTT.

The chain employs TRBV30 and TRBJ2-2, with 10 bases aligning to TRBD2. Trimming took 3 bases from V and 7 from J; bases not matched to a gene: 8. The CDR3 consists of 15 residues. The germline gives CDR1 GTSNPN, CDR2 SVGIG (reference sequence). Written as DNA, the CDR3 is TGTGCCTGGAGCCCTAGCGGGAGAGGGAACGGGGAGCTGTTTTTT. Translating gives CAWSPSGRGNGELFF.

Regarding this clone: The sample contains more than one DNA sequence encoding this CDR3. CDR3 nucleotides: TGCAGCGTTGAGGGGAAGAACTACAATGAGCAGTTCTTC. It codes for CSVEGKNYNEQFF. The chain combines TRBV29-1 with TRBJ2-1; D uncertain. The germline V gene encodes CDR1 SQVTM and CDR2 ANQGSEA. Between the trimmed V and J ends, which lost 3 bases and 3 bases, there was a span of 9 bases. CDR3 length: 13 amino acids.

This clone occurred once. The V and J genes are TRBV6-1 and TRBJ1-4; D might be TRBD1 (5 bases). Looked up from germline, CDR1 is MNHNS and CDR2 is SASEGT. The CDR3 has 11 amino acids. Trimming took off 7 bases at V and 11 bases at J, with 11 bases between the two ends. The CDR3 region is CASTLEGKLFF. The CDR3 nucleotides are TGTGCCAGCACCTTAGAGGGGAAACTGTTTTTT.

CDR3 residues: CASSFDSYEQYF. The CDR3 bases are TGTGCCAGCAGCTTCGACAGCTACGAGCAGTACTTC. The chain joins TRBV5-4 to TRBJ2-7; weak D call: TRBD1 (5 bases). V was pared by 2 bases and J by 3 bases, with 6 bases between. CDR1 and CDR2 from the germline V gene are SGHNT and YYREEE (reference sequence). The CDR3 has 12 residues.

This clone was detected once. This chain connects TRBV30 to TRBJ1-6; the match to TRBD1 covers 9 bases. Trimming cost V 3 bases and J 9 bases; bases outside gene matches: 9. This CDR3 region has 15 residues. Germline assignment: CDR1 GTSNPN and CDR2 SVGIG (reference sequence). CDR3 sequence reads: CAWSETGTGTSPLHF. The CDR3, as DNA: TGTGCCTGGAGCGAGACCGGGACAGGGACTTCACCCCTCCACTTT.

The rearrangement uses TRBV7-9 and TRBJ1-4; no definite D call. The V end lost 5 bases, the J end lost 3 bases, and 19 bases lay between the germline ends. Germline loops: CDR1 SEHNR, CDR2 FQNEAQ (reference sequence). The CDR3 totals 17 residues. The DNA for the CDR3 is TGTGCCAGCAGCCCTGGTGGTAAAGGGAGGCCTAATGAAAAACTGTTTTTT. Encoded protein: CASSPGGKGRPNEKLFF.

This rearrangement joins TRBV11-1 to TRBJ1-6; no clear D. CDR3 length equals 17 residues. Trimming cost V 5 bases and J 0 bases, with 14 bases left between them. Germline V CDR1 and CDR2: SGHAT, FQDESV (reference sequence). The CDR3 here is CASSDDRVVSYNSPLHF. The CDR3 nucleotides read TGTGCCAGCAGCGACGATAGGGTCGTCTCCTATAATTCACCCCTCCACTTT.

The gene calls are TRBV9 and TRBJ2-6; D gene ambiguous. The V end was cut by 3 bases, the J end by 0 bases, with 16 bases between. The CDR3 is made up of 18 amino acids. Germline V gives CDR1 SGDLS, CDR2 YYNGEE. The CDR3: CASSASGSPISGANVLTF. The CDR3 DNA is TGTGCCAGCAGCGCTTCCGGGTCTCCCATCTCTGGGGCCAACGTCCTGACTTTC.

CDR3 in amino acids: CASSAGTGYNEQFF. CDR3 DNA: TGTGCCAGCAGCGCCGGGACAGGGTACAATGAGCAGTTCTTC. The V call is TRBV5-6, the J call TRBJ2-1; 9 bases line up with TRBD1. After removal of 4 bases from V and 4 bases from J, the junction contained 3 bases not matched to a gene. The CDR3 is 14 residues long. The V gene's germline CDR1 is SGHDT and CDR2 YYEEEE.

The count of this clone is one. J is TRBJ1-1 and V is TRBV29-1, with 11 bases lining up with TRBD1. Unmatched junction bases numbered 2, after V lost 4 bases and J lost 7 bases. Germline CDR1 SQVTM, CDR2 ANQGSEA. CDR3 length equals 12 residues. CDR3 nucleotide sequence: TGCAGCGTTGGGGGACAGGGGGTTGAAGCTTTCTTT. As protein: CSVGGQGVEAFF. Combining the CDR3 with reference TRBV29-1 and TRBJ1-1 gives the whole variable domain SAVISQKPSRDICQRGTSLTIQCQVDSQVTMMFWYRQQPGQSLTLIATANQGSEATYESGFVIDKFPISRPNLTFSTLTVSNMSPEDSSIYLCSVGGQGVEAFFGQGTRLTVV.

V usage is TRBV10-3 and J usage is TRBJ2-5, with D possibly being TRBD2 (7 bases). In germline, CDR1 is ENHRY, CDR2 SYGVKD. V was cut by 7 bases and J by 4 bases, with 13 bases left in between. The CDR3 is 13 amino acids. The chain's CDR3 is CAITGGLGETQYF. In DNA form, the CDR3 reads TGTGCCATCACCGGGGGGCTTGGAGAGACCCAGTACTTC.